This T cell receptor beta chain is from a study of T-cell memory formation after mild COVID-19. Notes on the study in general: CD4+ contracting clones were mainly CM and EM; CD8+ ones, EMRA.

About this clonotype itself: Its antigen remains unknown.

CDR1 is KGHSH, CDR2 LQKENI, per germline. This CDR3 comprises 18 residues. The V gene end was trimmed by 3 bases and the J gene end by 0 bases; junction bases not matched to a gene: 10. With constant-segment primers, 5'RACE yielded cDNA libraries of TCR alpha and TCR beta that carried sample barcodes and UMIs. TCRdb re-called the 5' RACE reads through MiXCR, storing one row per CDR3 protein. The top ten clones hold roughly a fifth of a sample with fewer than 400,000 distinct CDR3 sequences, more than 15% of them seen once. This chain connects TRBV18 to TRBJ2-4; TRBD2 matches at 8 bases. The TCR comes from a man between 18 and 29 years old who had mild COVID-19 (a few samples of this study predate the infection). Cell type and time point are not known. The sequencing sample was made of PBMCs or a T cell subset sorted from them (not recorded which). The CDR3 nucleotides are TGTGCCAGCTCACCCCTCGCGGCGGGGGGTTTAGCCAAAAACATTCAGTACTTC. It encodes CASSPLAAGGLAKNIQYF.